This TCR beta chain appears in the sequencing data of a study of identical twins. Study-wide points: There was an excess of low generation probability in the out-of-frame alpha sequences that twins shared.

TCRdb used MiXCR to reprocess the 5' RACE reads, holding one entry per CDR3 protein. The profile covers 250,000 or so distinct CDR3 sequences, with roughly 7% appearing a single time and more than 3% taken by the ten largest. The table lists this clonotype with a count of one. As yet, its antigen is unknown. The junction departs from germline at one end; a sequencing error may be responsible. This CDR3 comprises 16 residues. Germline V gene data show CDR1 as SGHRS and CDR2 as YFSETQ. The same sample was also studied in work on yellow fever vaccine responses in identical twins.

The receptor comes from a woman between 18 and 29 years old in good health. Source material: memory (CD45RO+) T cells sorted from blood. The chain links TRBV5-1 to TRBJ2-7; 14 nucleotides match TRBD2. The DNA for the CDR3 is TGCGCCAGAAGCTCCACCGGGACTAGCGGGAGTTACGAGCAGTACTTC. Translated, it gives CARSSTGTSGSYEQYF.